The clone carrying this T cell receptor beta chain was counted many times. TCRdb recomputed calls from the 5' RACE reads with MiXCR, one row per CDR3 protein. This table holds about 38,000 distinct CDR3 sequences, around 7.5% found once. The sample is drawn from a study of spatial heterogeneity in lung cancer. Between the trimmed V and J ends, which lost 6 bases and 4 bases, there was a span of 18 bases. This CDR3 has 15 amino acids. The time point was: sample taken at primary tumor resection. Unsorted whole RNA from tumor, nontumor lung or frozen PBMC underwent sequencing. The chain couples TRBV12-3 or TRBV12-4 to TRBJ1-1; possible D gene TRBD1, 6 bases. Sequenced material: PBMCs, taken at surgery. This clonotype was obtained from a male donor with early-stage non-small cell lung cancer. The CDR3 protein is CASSQRQDWGTEAFF. The CDR3 region has the DNA TGTGCCAGCAGCCAACGACAGGACTGGGGCACTGAAGCTTTCTTT.